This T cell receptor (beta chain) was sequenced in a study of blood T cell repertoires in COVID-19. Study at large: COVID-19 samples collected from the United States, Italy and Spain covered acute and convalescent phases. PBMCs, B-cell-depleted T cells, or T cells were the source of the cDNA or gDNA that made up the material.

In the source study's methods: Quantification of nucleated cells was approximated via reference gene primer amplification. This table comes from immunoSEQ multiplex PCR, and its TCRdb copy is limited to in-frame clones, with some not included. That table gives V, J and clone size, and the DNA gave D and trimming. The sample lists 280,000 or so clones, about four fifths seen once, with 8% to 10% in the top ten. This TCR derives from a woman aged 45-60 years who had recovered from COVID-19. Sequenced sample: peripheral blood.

This CDR3 reads CASRLWTGSGSYNSPLHF. The CDR3 nucleotides read TGTGCCAGCAGGTTGTGGACAGGCAGCGGCTCCTATAATTCACCCCTCCACTTT. The V gene is TRBV28, the J gene TRBJ1-6; TRBD1 matches at 7 bases. The J segment lost 0 bases and the V segment lost 6 bases, leaving 11 bases of the junction unmatched. CDR1 and CDR2 (germline): MDHEN, SYDVKM. This CDR3 comprises 18 residues.